This TCR beta chain was recovered during a study of blood T cell repertoires in COVID-19. The wider study: PBMCs, B-cell-depleted T cells, or T cells were the source of the cDNA or gDNA that made up the material.

CDR1 is SGHTA, CDR2 FQGNSA, per germline. CDR3 length: 13 residues. V was trimmed by 2 bases and J by 8 bases, leaving 9 bases between them. Sequencing was performed with immunoSEQ multiplex PCR; in TCRdb, only in-frame clones are kept and a portion is missing. Seen here are some 390,000 clones, around nine tenths observed once, and the top ten hold approximately 1.5%. Participant-given clinical history determined each cohort assignment. The chain has TRBV7-2 and TRBJ1-4; D is possibly TRBD1 (6 bases). The sequence came from a woman between 25 and 40 years old who had recovered from COVID-19. The sample was PBMCs or T cells enriched from blood (not recorded which). The CDR3 loop reads CASSLRGAEKLFF. The CDR3, as DNA: TGTGCCAGCAGCTTACGGGGGGCGGAAAAACTGTTTTTT.